The 5 T cell receptor beta chains below were found in one sample sequenced in a study of T cells after yellow fever vaccination. A single record per CDR3 protein comes from TCRdb applying MiXCR to the 5' RACE reads. This sample has approximately 330,000 distinct CDR3 sequences, with 4.1% found just once. Here the sequenced sample was PBMCs, taken 5 days after the yellow fever booster vaccination. The receptors here all came from a young man who received the YFV17D yellow fever vaccine.

CDR3 coding DNA: TGTGCCAGCACGGGGGAGGGCTCACCCCTCCACTTT. It codes for CASTGEGSPLHF. The chain combines TRBV6-6 with TRBJ1-6, with D possibly TRBD1 on 5 matching bases. CDR3 length equals 12 residues. The V gene's germline CDR1 is MNHNY and CDR2 SVGAGI (reference sequence). Trimming shortened V by 7 bases and J by 10 bases, and 11 bases separated the two germline ends.

Ten or more counts support this clonotype. The rearrangement uses TRBV5-1 and TRBJ2-7, with 9 bases that match TRBD1. J gave up 9 bases and V 4 bases, and 14 bases lay outside the gene matches. This CDR3 region has 15 residues. In germline, CDR1 is SGHRS, CDR2 YFSETQ. In DNA, the CDR3 is TGCGCCAGCAGCCTGGACAGGGGAGGCCTTGGGGGGCAGTACTTC. This codes for CASSLDRGGLGGQYF.

The gene calls are TRBV5-5 and TRBJ2-7; tentatively, D is TRBD1 (6 bases). The CDR3 is 13 residues long. V dropped 1 base and J dropped 3 bases, with 8 bases sitting between them. The V gene's germline CDR1 is SGHKS and CDR2 YYEKEE (reference sequence). The CDR3 spells CASSLTGYYEQYF. DNA for the CDR3: TGTGCCAGCAGCTTGACAGGGTACTACGAGCAGTACTTC.

This sequence joins TRBV9 and TRBJ1-2; possible D gene TRBD1, 5 bases. This CDR3 has 16 amino acids. Trimming stripped 3 bases from V and 5 bases from J, with 20 bases between. The germline gives CDR1 SGDLS, CDR2 YYNGEE. The CDR3 nucleotides are TGTGCCAGCAGCGAGACAGCCCGAGGTCCCTTATATGGCTACACCTTC. Its protein is CASSETARGPLYGYTF.

Ten or more counts support this clonotype. The chain has TRBV5-1 and TRBJ2-7; 9 nucleotides match TRBD1. There are 15 residues in the CDR3. Germline CDR1 and CDR2: SGHRS and YFSETQ. V was clipped by 2 bases and J by 6 bases; unmatched bases: 9. The CDR3 is CASSLRGQGFSEQYV. As DNA, the CDR3 is TGCGCCAGCAGCTTACGGGGACAGGGCTTCTCCGAGCAGTACGTC.